Listed here are 13 T cell receptor beta chains from one sample, sequenced in a study of T cells in narcolepsy. The protocol was immunoSEQ multiplex PCR, while the TCRdb copy is restricted to in-frame clones and leaves out a portion. The profile covers approximately 31,000 clones, with about 77% appearing a single time and over 1% taken by the ten largest. The sample was CD45RA- memory CD4+ T cells from PBMCs. Receptors were obtained from a human donor with narcolepsy.

J is TRBJ2-1 and V is TRBV19; 10 bases align to TRBD1. Losses at the gene ends were 5 bases for V and 8 bases for J; bases not matched to a gene: 12. The CDR3 contains 16 residues. Looked up from germline, CDR1 is LNHDA and CDR2 is SQIVND (reference sequence). The CDR3 DNA is TGTGCCAGTAGTCTAAACGACAGGGGGCGCGGCGATGAGCAGTTCTTC. Amino acid sequence: CASSLNDRGRGDEQFF.

This clone was picked up a small number of times. The chain uses TRBV11-3 and TRBJ2-7; 12 nucleotides match TRBD2. This CDR3 is built from 15 residues. J gave up 8 bases and V 0 bases, and 5 bases lay outside the gene matches. Germline CDR1 reads SGHNT; CDR2 reads YENEEA. In nucleotides, the CDR3 is TGTGCCAGCAGCTTAGACGGACTAGCGGGACGGAAGCAGTACTTC. The encoded protein is CASSLDGLAGRKQYF.

The V gene is TRBV4-1, the J gene TRBJ2-5; weak D call: TRBD1 (5 bases). CDR3 length equals 14 residues. Germline CDR1 is MGHRA and CDR2 is YSYEKL. Trimming removed 0 bases at V and 2 bases at J, with 7 bases between. The CDR3 spells CASSQEYRQETQYF. In DNA form, the CDR3 reads TGCGCCAGCAGCCAAGAGTACAGGCAAGAGACCCAGTACTTC.

To note about this clone: The sample has other DNA sequences that encode this CDR3 too. The chain uses TRBV4-2 and TRBJ2-2; 9 nucleotides line up with TRBD2. The CDR3 contains 14 residues. The trim removed 3 bases at V and 6 bases at J, leaving 2 bases unmatched. Looked up from germline, CDR1 is LGHNA and CDR2 is YNFKEQ. CDR3 DNA sequence: TGTGCCAGCAGCCAGGCGGGAGGGGCCGGGGAGCTGTTTTTT. Residues: CASSQAGGAGELFF.

The V gene is TRBV19, the J gene TRBJ1-1, with D perhaps matching TRBD1 (6 bases). V lost 6 bases to trimming and J lost 0 bases, with 14 bases between them. The CDR3 is made up of 15 amino acids. In germline, CDR1 is LNHDA, CDR2 SQIVND (reference sequence). Here the CDR3 reads CASRDGGRLNTEAFF. The CDR3, as DNA: TGTGCCAGTAGGGACGGGGGGCGCCTGAACACTGAAGCTTTCTTT.

J is TRBJ1-6 and V is TRBV19; weak D call: TRBD1 (5 bases). The germline V and J ends were trimmed by 3 bases and 14 bases, with 14 bases remaining between them. This CDR3 region has 13 residues. Germline V gene lookup returns CDR1 LNHDA and CDR2 SQIVND (reference sequence). DNA of the CDR3: TGTGCCAGTAGTATGGGGCAGGGCGCATCCCTCCACTTT. Its translation is CASSMGQGASLHF.

The CDR3 DNA follows: TGTGCCAGCAGAAACTGGGACAGGACCTTGAACACTGAAGCTTTCTTT. The encoded protein is CASRNWDRTLNTEAFF. V usage is TRBV5-6 and J usage is TRBJ1-1, with TRBD1 matching 8 bases. Germline CDR1 reads SGHDT; CDR2 reads YYEEEE. V gave up 5 bases and J gave up 0 bases; unmatched junction bases: 9. This CDR3 region has 16 residues.

The chain joins TRBV6-6 to TRBJ1-2, with 7 bases matching TRBD1. In germline, CDR1 is MNHNY, CDR2 SVGAGI (reference sequence). V lost 5 bases to trimming and J lost 7 bases; unmatched junction nucleotides: 7. The CDR3 has 13 amino acids. CDR3: CASSQDRESGYTF. The CDR3, as DNA: TGTGCCAGCAGTCAAGACAGGGAAAGTGGCTACACCTTC.

The chain employs TRBV30 and TRBJ2-7; no firm D call. Trimming cost V 3 bases and J 2 bases, with 11 bases left between them. Germline V gene lookup returns CDR1 GTSNPN and CDR2 SVGIG (reference sequence). The CDR3 is made up of 13 amino acids. This chain's CDR3 is CAWRGSNAYEQYF. CDR3 sequence (DNA): TGTGCCTGGAGGGGGTCGAACGCCTACGAGCAGTACTTC.

Here the CDR3 reads CASRPGSMNTEAFF. For the CDR3, the DNA is TGTGCCAGCAGGCCAGGGAGCATGAACACTGAAGCTTTCTTT. This chain joins TRBV28 and TRBJ1-1; D is perhaps TRBD1 (5 bases). The V gene's germline CDR1 is MDHEN and CDR2 SYDVKM. Trimming took off 6 bases at V and 0 bases at J, with 11 bases between the two ends. The CDR3 spans 14 residues.

The chain couples TRBV6-1 to TRBJ1-1; no firm D call. Germline lookup yields CDR1 MNHNS and CDR2 SASEGT. Trimming pared 5 bases from V and 3 bases from J, leaving 16 bases between. The CDR3 contains 15 residues. The CDR3 region is CASSSTSPSYTEAFF. In DNA, the CDR3 is TGTGCCAGCAGTTCTACTTCTCCATCGTACACTGAAGCTTTCTTT.

The rearrangement joins TRBV4-2 to TRBJ1-3; D is ambiguous. Deletions cut 0 bases from V and 0 bases from J, with 9 bases between. Germline-derived CDR1 and CDR2 are LGHNA and YNFKEQ. This CDR3 has 16 residues. The CDR3 sequence is CASSQELGSSGNTIYF. The CDR3 region has the DNA TGTGCCAGCAGCCAAGAATTAGGGAGCTCTGGAAACACCATATATTTT.

CDR3 in DNA: TGCAGCGTTGATGAGTGGGGAGCGGGCTACACCTTC. Translating gives CSVDEWGAGYTF. The rearrangement links TRBV29-1 to TRBJ1-2; the D is unclear. Germline CDR1 is SQVTM and CDR2 is ANQGSEA. V dropped 3 bases and J dropped 8 bases, with 13 bases sitting between them. The CDR3 has 12 amino acids. The full variable domain, rest sourced from reference TRBV29-1 and TRBJ1-2, is SAVISQKPSRDICQRGTSLTIQCQVDSQVTMMFWYRQQPGQSLTLIATANQGSEATYESGFVIDKFPISRPNLTFSTLTVSNMSPEDSSIYLCSVDEWGAGYTFGSGTRLTVV.